This is a list of T cell receptor beta chains from one sample in a study of response to subunit inactivated influenza vaccine. TCRdb re-derived calls from the RT-PCR reads in MiXCR, one entry per CDR3 protein. The repertoire holds about 580,000 distinct CDR3 sequences, with roughly 15% as singletons. The sequenced sample was PBMCs from blood, obtained approximately 13 days after vaccination. Receptors were obtained from a man aged 45-65 years who received an inactivated influenza vaccine. CDR3s include the opening cysteine and the closing phenylalanine or tryptophan. Fields, in order: D gene, clone size, J gene, V gene, CDR3 DNA, CDR3 protein. The D gene is left open where the match is weak. Clone size appears in some rows only: once, few, many, or a class for an expanded clone.

>TRBD2|.|TRBJ2-3|TRBV20-1
TGCAGTGCCAGAGGGTTTGCGGGGGGTCTCGCGCGAACGCAGTATTTT
CSARGFAGGLARTQYF
>TRBD1|few|TRBJ1-5|TRBV12-3/TRBV12-4
TGTGCCAGCAGAGCGACAGGGTATCAGCCCCAGCATTTT
CASRATGYQPQHF
>.|few|TRBJ2-1|TRBV24-1
TGTGCCACCAGTGATCCCAGGGACGGCTCCTACAATGAGCAGTTCTTC
CATSDPRDGSYNEQFF
>TRBD2|few|TRBJ2-7|TRBV6-1
TGTGCCAGCATTCTAGCGGAGACCCTCTCCTACGAGCAGTACTTC
CASILAETLSYEQYF
>TRBD1|few|TRBJ1-2|TRBV12-3/TRBV12-4
TGTGCCAGCAGCCCCGGGACAGCCCGCTATGGCTACACCTTC
CASSPGTARYGYTF
>.|many|TRBJ2-1|TRBV25-1
TGTGCCAGCAGTGAATTTGATTTCAAAGGCCCTTCTTACAATGAGCAGTTCTTC
CASSEFDFKGPSYNEQFF
>.|.|TRBJ1-2|TRBV29-1
TGCAGCGCACACACCACAGCTAACTATGGCTACACCTTC
CSAHTTANYGYTF
>.|.|TRBJ2-1|TRBV5-1
TGCGCCAGCAGCTTGGTCTGGGGGCCCTCCTACAATGAGCAGTTCTTC
CASSLVWGPSYNEQFF
>TRBD2|few|TRBJ2-1|TRBV7-9
TGTGCCAGCAGCCCCTCCGGGGGGGTAGGAAATGAGCAGTTCTTC
CASSPSGGVGNEQFF
>.|.|TRBJ2-1|TRBV7-9
TGTGCCAGCAGCGACTACCCCTGGAATGAGCAGTTCTTC
CASSDYPWNEQFF
>TRBD1|.|TRBJ1-1|TRBV5-6
TGTGCCAGCAGCTTCTCGGGGACAGGGAACGTGAACACTGAAGCTTTCTTT
CASSFSGTGNVNTEAFF
>.|.|TRBJ2-6|TRBV5-4
TGTGCCAGCAGCGTACAGGCATCTGGGGCCAACGTCCTGACTTTC
CASSVQASGANVLTF
>.|many|TRBJ2-3|TRBV12-3/TRBV12-4
TGTGCCAGCAGCCCCCTACAGGGGACTAGCACAGATACGCAGTATTTT
CASSPLQGTSTDTQYF
>.|few|TRBJ2-5|TRBV7-7
TGTGCTAGCAGCTATAGACTAGGACAAGAGACCCAGTACTTC
CASSYRLGQETQYF
>.|.|TRBJ2-2|TRBV7-9
TGTGCCAGCAGCTTAAATCCAGGGACAATCCCCGGGGAGCTGTTTTTT
CASSLNPGTIPGELFF
>TRBD1|.|TRBJ1-1|TRBV18
TGTGCCAGCTCACCATACAGGGGGCGGGTTGATACTGAAGCTTTCTTT
CASSPYRGRVDTEAFF
>TRBD2|.|TRBJ2-1|TRBV20-1
TGCAGTGCTAAACAGAGCGGGGGGGCCTTAAATGAGCAGTTCTTC
CSAKQSGGALNEQFF
>.|few|TRBJ2-5|TRBV20-1
TGCAGTGCTAGTTTGGGGATCCAAGAGACCCAGTACTTC
CSASLGIQETQYF
>.|few|TRBJ2-5|TRBV6-1
TGTGCCAGCAGCAACCGGGGATTCCAAGAGACCCAGTACTTC
CASSNRGFQETQYF
>TRBD1|.|TRBJ1-2|TRBV4-3
TGCGCCAGCAGCCAAGGTATCCGACAGGGTTATGGCTACACCTTC
CASSQGIRQGYGYTF
>.|many|TRBJ2-1|TRBV5-1
TGCGCCAGCGACCACCCGGCCCTCCGGGAGTTCGATGAGCAGTTCTTC
CASDHPALREFDEQFF
>TRBD1|.|TRBJ1-5|TRBV20-1
TGCAGTGCCCGGACAGGGGGAGGCGGCGGCAATCAGCCCCAGCATTTT
CSARTGGGGGNQPQHF
>.|many|TRBJ1-1|TRBV5-1
TGCGCCAGCAGCTTGGCGGACTTGAACACTGAAGCTTTCTTT
CASSLADLNTEAFF
>.|few|TRBJ1-4|TRBV5-1
TGCGCCAGCAGCTTAAGGGGCCCTAATGAAAAACTGTTTTTT
CASSLRGPNEKLFF
>.|many|TRBJ2-3|TRBV6-4
TGTGCCAGCAGTGATACCCCTAGCACAGATACGCAGTATTTT
CASSDTPSTDTQYF
>TRBD2|.|TRBJ2-1|TRBV20-1
TGCAGTGCTACAGCGGGAGAGGCCTACAATGAGCAGTTCTTC
CSATAGEAYNEQFF
>.|.|TRBJ2-3|TRBV10-3
TGTGCCATCAGTGAGTCCGCGACAGATACGCAGTATTTT
CAISESATDTQYF
>.|few|TRBJ2-3|TRBV18
TGTGCCAGCTCACTCCATGGCACAGTTGGTGCAGATACGCAGTATTTT
CASSLHGTVGADTQYF
>.|.|TRBJ2-2|TRBV5-5
TGTGCCAGCAGCTTGGAGGGTGCCGCCGGGGAGCTGTTTTTT
CASSLEGAAGELFF
>.|.|TRBJ2-5|TRBV28
TGTGCCAGCAGTTTATTAATTAAACCCGAGAGTCAAGAGACCCAGTACTTC
CASSLLIKPESQETQYF
>.|many|TRBJ1-3|TRBV7-9
TGTGCCAGCAGCTTGGAGACCTCAGGGTCTGGAAACACCATATATTTT
CASSLETSGSGNTIYF
>TRBD2|many|TRBJ2-4|TRBV28
TGTGCCAGCGCTAGCGGGAGGCACATAACCATTCAGTACTTC
CASASGRHITIQYF
>TRBD2|few|TRBJ2-5|TRBV11-2
TGTGCCAGCAGCTACAACCTAGCGGGGGGACAAGAGACCCAGTACTTC
CASSYNLAGGQETQYF
>.|.|TRBJ2-7|TRBV12-3/TRBV12-4
TGTTCCAGCAGTCTCAGCTCCTACGAGCAGTACTTC
CSSSLSSYEQYF
>.|few|TRBJ2-1|TRBV7-8
TGTGCCAGCAGCTCACATAGATTATTCGCGGGAAGGGTCACCAATGAGCAGTTCTTC
CASSSHRLFAGRVTNEQFF
>.|few|TRBJ2-6|TRBV12-3/TRBV12-4
TGTGCCAGCAGTTTGAAGGGTTCTGGGGCCAACGTCCTGACTTTC
CASSLKGSGANVLTF
>.|few|TRBJ2-7|TRBV29-1
TGCAGCGTTGAAGGAGGGGAGGCCTACGAGCAGTACTTC
CSVEGGEAYEQYF
>TRBD2|.|TRBJ2-7|TRBV6-2/TRBV6-3
TGTGCCAGCAAGAGAGGGTCGGAGCGGGAGACGGACGAGCAGTACTTC
CASKRGSERETDEQYF
>TRBD1|.|TRBJ2-3|TRBV7-9
TGTGCCAGCAGCCCCCGCCCGGGACAGGGTGATACGCAGTATTTT
CASSPRPGQGDTQYF
>.|few|TRBJ2-1|TRBV28
TGTGCCAGCAGTTTCCTAGGGACCTACAATGAGCAGTTCTTC
CASSFLGTYNEQFF
>TRBD2|many|TRBJ2-7|TRBV25-1
TGTGCCAGCAGTGAACCCACCGGGACTAGCGCTTACGAGCAGTACTTC
CASSEPTGTSAYEQYF
>.|.|TRBJ2-1|TRBV4-3
TGCGCCAGCACCCTCGTTGAGGGGGAATACAATGAGCAGTTCTTC
CASTLVEGEYNEQFF
>.|few|TRBJ2-3|TRBV4-2
TGTGCCAGCAGCCAGCCGCAGGGTTCTAGCACAGATACGCAGTATTTT
CASSQPQGSSTDTQYF
>TRBD1|.|TRBJ2-3|TRBV29-1
TGCAGCGTTGAGGTGGCCAGGGGGCGTGTAGATACGCAGTATTTT
CSVEVARGRVDTQYF
>TRBD2|many|TRBJ2-5|TRBV20-1
TGCAGTGCTAGAGGGGGACTAGGTTCTGAGACCCAGTACTTC
CSARGGLGSETQYF
>.|few|TRBJ1-1|TRBV4-1
TGCGCCAGCAGCCCCTATTTGGACACTGAAGCTTTCTTT
CASSPYLDTEAFF
>.|few|TRBJ2-1|TRBV20-1
TGCAGTGTCCCGAATTGGGGCAATGAGCAGTTCTTC
CSVPNWGNEQFF
>.|many|TRBJ2-4|TRBV20-1
TGCAGTGCTAGAGATCCACTAGCCAAAAACATTCAGTACTTC
CSARDPLAKNIQYF
>.|many|TRBJ2-6|TRBV9
TGTGCCAGCAGCCCCGGACGACGGTACTCTGGGGCCAACGTCCTGACTTTC
CASSPGRRYSGANVLTF
>TRBD2|.|TRBJ2-3|TRBV7-9
TGTGCCAGCAGCCGGACTAGAATTGCAGATACGCAGTATTTT
CASSRTRIADTQYF